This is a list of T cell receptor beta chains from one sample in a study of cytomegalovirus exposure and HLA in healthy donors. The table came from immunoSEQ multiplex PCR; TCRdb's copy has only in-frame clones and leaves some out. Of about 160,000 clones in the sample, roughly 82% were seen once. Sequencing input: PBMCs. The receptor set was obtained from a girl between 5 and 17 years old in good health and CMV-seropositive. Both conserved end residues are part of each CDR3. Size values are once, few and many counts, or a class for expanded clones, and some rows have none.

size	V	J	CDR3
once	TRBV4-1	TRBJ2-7	CASSRDTVSSYEQYF
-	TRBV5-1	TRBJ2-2	CASSPEPFTGELFF
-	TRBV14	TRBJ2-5	CASSPTNQETQYF
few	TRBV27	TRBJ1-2	CASSFLQTNYGYTF
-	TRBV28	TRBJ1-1	CASSPRGTEAFF
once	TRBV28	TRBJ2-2	CASSLYPSVGSGELFF
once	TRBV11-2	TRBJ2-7	CASSFVSIGTGNYEQYF
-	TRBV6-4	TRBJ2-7	CASSVQSGRVRSYEQYF
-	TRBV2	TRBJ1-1	CASNGDTEAFF
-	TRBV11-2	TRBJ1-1	CASSFDSPGMTEAFF
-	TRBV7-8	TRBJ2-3	CASSLVGGISTDTQYF
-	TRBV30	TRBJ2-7	CAWRQGWEQYF
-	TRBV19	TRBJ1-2	CASSILGGRGIYGYTF
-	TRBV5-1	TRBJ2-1	CASSSGTSGYNEQFF
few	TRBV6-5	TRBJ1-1	CASSRGSYMNTEAFF
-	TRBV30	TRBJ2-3	CAWSVLSGRASRQADTQYF
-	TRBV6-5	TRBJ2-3	CASSSGPDTQYF
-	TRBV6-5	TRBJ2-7	CASGLTGAREQYF
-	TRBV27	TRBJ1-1	CASSALRGLNTEAFF
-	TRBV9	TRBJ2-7	CASSPRQGALYEQYF
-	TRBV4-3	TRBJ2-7	CASSLAGHGSYEQYF
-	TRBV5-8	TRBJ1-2	CASSPDRSYGYTF
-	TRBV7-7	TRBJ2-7	CAVGASGADRSKYF
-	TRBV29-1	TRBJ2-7	CSVGISFPSYEQYF
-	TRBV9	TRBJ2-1	CASSASRGQGSNNEQFF
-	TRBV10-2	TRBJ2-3	CASSVGADTQYF
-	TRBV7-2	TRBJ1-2	CASGRQGTNYGYTF
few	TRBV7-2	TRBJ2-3	CASSSHGLAGADTQYF
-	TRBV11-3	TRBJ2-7	CASSLGGDRAYEQYF
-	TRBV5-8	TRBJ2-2	CASRSGTSVPGELFF
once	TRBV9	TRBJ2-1	CASSAGDIGYNEQFF
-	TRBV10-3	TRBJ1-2	CAISESNRDYGYTF
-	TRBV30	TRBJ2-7	CACSRGGTGGRYEQYF
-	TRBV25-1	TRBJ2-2	CASSEFEGANTGELFF
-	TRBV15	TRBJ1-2	CATSTGGYGYTF
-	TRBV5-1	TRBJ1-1	CASSTGSGGTEAFF
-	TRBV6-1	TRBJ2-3	CASSASRGADTQYF
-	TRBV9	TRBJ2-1	CASSVDRVEGPEQFF
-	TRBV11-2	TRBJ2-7	CASSLGRTGTYEQYF
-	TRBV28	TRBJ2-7	CASRSGTNSYEQYF
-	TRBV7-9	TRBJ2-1	CASELGRSINEQFF
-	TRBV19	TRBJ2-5	CASSIEGLAEETQYF
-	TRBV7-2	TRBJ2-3	CASSLGTGGDTQYF
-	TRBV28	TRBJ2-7	CASSLLPSSYEQYF
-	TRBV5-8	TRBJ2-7	CASSHRVEREWYEQYF
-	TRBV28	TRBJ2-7	CASSYPIGGTYEQYF
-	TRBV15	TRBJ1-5	CATSRHGDSIQPQHF
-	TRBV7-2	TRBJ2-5	CASSLGTPGPQETQYF
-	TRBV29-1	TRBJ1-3	CSALGAPYSGNTIYF
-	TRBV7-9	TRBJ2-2	CASSFSTGELFF
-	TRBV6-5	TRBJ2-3	CASSYSAGGPDTQYF
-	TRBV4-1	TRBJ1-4	CASSQGGAGGWEKLFF
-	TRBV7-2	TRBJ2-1	CASSLGPRAGGQNEQFF
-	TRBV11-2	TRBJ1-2	CASSLGSAFDRAVYGYTF
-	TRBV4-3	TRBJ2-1	CASSQEPRSGQFF
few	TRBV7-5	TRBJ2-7	CARSTTGYYEQYF